The entry that follows covers one TCR beta chain sequence. Its antigen is not identified. Trimming at V came to 6 bases and at J to 2 bases, leaving 7 bases not matched to a gene. Germline lookup yields CDR1 MNHNY and CDR2 SVGAGI (reference sequence). The CDR3 has 16 residues. For sorted subsets, approximately 200 ng DNA per replicate equaled approximately 30,000 T cell genomes. TCRdb's table, derived via immunoSEQ multiplex PCR, lists solely in-frame clones and lacks some. Counted here are roughly 2.6 million clones, approximately 92% occurring once; the ten biggest clones make up 0.14%. The data stem from a study of shared clonotypes between healthy human individuals. Study overall: The plates for each donor numbered three CD4 naive, three CD4 memory, two CD8 naive and one CD8 memory.

Study-wide results and limits: Lower generation probabilities were found for non-shared clonotypes than for those shared by all four donors. Read depth was anticipated to influence clonotype sharing among donors.

The chain employs TRBV6-6 and TRBJ2-6; TRBD1 matches at 7 bases. The source material was naive CD4+ T cells sorted from blood. As to subset: CD45RA+ positively selected. The clonotype originates from a man younger than 30 in good health. CDR3 residues: CASRQRTGAGANVLTF. DNA of the CDR3: TGTGCCAGCAGGCAACGAACAGGGGCTGGGGCCAACGTCCTGACTTTC.